This T cell receptor (beta chain) was captured in a study of regulatory T cells in long-lasting Graves disease. According to the study, TCR beta libraries were built with iRepertoire HTBI primers and CDR3-region Arm-PCR. From the multiplex PCR reads, TCRdb called clonotypes with MiXCR, one entry per CDR3 protein. The sample shows about 470,000 distinct CDR3 sequences, around 20% of them seen only once. Specified time point: persistent/refractory GD, antithyroid drugs over 5 years with positive TRAb. Extracted PBMC RNA gave rise to the TCR library. The sequencing here drew on peripheral blood mononuclear cells (PBMCs), taken when the disease was refractory, from a patient treated with antithyroid drugs. This clonotype was sampled from a female donor with Graves disease.

This chain's CDR3 is CASSEDREGEPQHF. The CDR3 DNA follows: TGTGCCAGCAGCGAGGACAGGGAGGGTGAGCCCCAGCATTTT. The V gene is TRBV2, the J gene TRBJ1-5, with TRBD1 identical over 8 bases. The CDR3 totals 14 residues. Germline values: CDR1 SNHLY, CDR2 FYNNEI. J was trimmed by 8 bases and V by 6 bases; bases with no gene match: 9.